The 30 T cell receptor beta chains below all came from one sample that was sequenced in a study of shared clonotypes between healthy human individuals. CD45RO-negative CD8 cells positively selected for CCR7 made up the naive population, which excluded terminally differentiated effector memory CD45RA+ cells. Generated by immunoSEQ multiplex PCR, the TCRdb table keeps only in-frame clones and is missing some. The sample yields more than 550,000 clones, around 92% seen once. Sequenced sample: naive CD8+ T cells sorted from blood. The receptors were gathered from a man younger than 45 in good health.

As regards this clone: A much more abundant neighbour one base away suggests this may be a read error. The chain combines TRBV7-2 with TRBJ2-7; no definite D call. Per germline, CDR1 SGHTA and CDR2 FQGNSA. The CDR3 runs to 12 residues. Trimming took 5 bases from V and 0 from J, leaving 5 bases between them. The CDR3: CASSTDSYEQYF. The CDR3, as DNA: TGTGCCAGCAGCACCGACTCCTACGAGCAGTACTTC.

The chain uses TRBV6-1 and TRBJ2-1; 8 nucleotides match TRBD1. Per the germline V gene, CDR1 is MNHNS and CDR2 is SASEGT. The V gene end was trimmed by 6 bases and the J gene end by 4 bases; junction bases not matched to a gene: 8. This CDR3 has 15 amino acids. CDR3 DNA: TGTGCCAGCAGGAGGGGAACAGGGGGGTACAATGAGCAGTTCTTC. Amino acids: CASRRGTGGYNEQFF.

The rearrangement uses TRBV10-2 and TRBJ2-1; D possibly matches TRBD1 or TRBD2 (5 bases each). Germline loops: CDR1 WSHSY, CDR2 SAAADI. Trimming took off 11 bases at V and 8 bases at J, with 19 bases between the two ends. This CDR3 has 13 residues. CDR3: CAVRDGGMYEQFF. CDR3 coding DNA: TGCGCCGTCCGAGATGGGGGTATGTATGAGCAGTTCTTC.

The sample holds a few counts of this clone. The chain employs TRBV27 and TRBJ2-1; possibly TRBD2 for D (6 bases). Germline lookup yields CDR1 MNHEY and CDR2 SMNVEV (reference sequence). Trimming pared 5 bases from V and 10 bases from J, leaving 9 bases between. CDR3 length: 11 residues. Here the CDR3 DNA reads TGTGCCAGCAGTCCGGGACTCGAGCAGTTCTTC. Its translation: CASSPGLEQFF.

This rearrangement joins TRBV9 to TRBJ2-7, with D perhaps TRBD1 (7 bases). Trimming removed 3 bases from V and 6 bases from J, with 13 bases in between. This CDR3 is built from 13 residues. Germline V CDR1 and CDR2: SGDLS, YYNGEE. The CDR3 here is CASSGSGGFEQYF. The CDR3 DNA reads TGTGCCAGCAGCGGATCAGGGGGGTTCGAGCAGTACTTC.

This chain uses TRBV5-1 with TRBJ2-5; D is ambiguous. The CDR3 totals 15 residues. Trimming stripped 4 bases from V and 3 bases from J, with 16 bases between. The germline CDR1 and CDR2 sequences are SGHRS and YFSETQ. CDR3 nucleotide sequence: TGCGCCAGCAGCCCCGCGCAGTTGAAGGAAGAGACCCAGTACTTC. This sequence encodes CASSPAQLKEETQYF. The complete variable domain, with remaining parts taken from reference TRBV5-1 and TRBJ2-5, reads KAGVTQTPRYLIKTRGQQVTLSCSPISGHRSVSWYQQTPGQGLQFLFEYFSETQRNKGNFPGRFSGRQFSNSRSEMNVSTLELGDSALYLCASSPAQLKEETQYFGPGTRLLVL.

CDR3 sequence (DNA): TGCAGCGTTTGGGACCTAGCTTCCGGGGAGCTGTTTTTT. It specifies CSVWDLASGELFF. The V and J genes are TRBV29-1 and TRBJ2-2, with D possibly being TRBD1 or TRBD2 (5 bases each). The CDR3 is made up of 13 amino acids. Germline CDR1 is SQVTM and CDR2 is ANQGSEA. The germline V and J ends were trimmed by 5 bases and 6 bases, with 13 bases remaining between them.

The chain couples TRBV27 to TRBJ2-3; tentative D call: TRBD2 (8 bases). Germline CDR1 MNHEY, CDR2 SMNVEV (reference sequence). This CDR3 is 17 amino acids long. V lost 8 bases and J lost 1, with 22 bases in between. The DNA of the CDR3 is TGTGCCAGCGGACCTCTGTCGGGAGGGGGCGGCACAGATACGCAGTATTTT. Translating gives CASGPLSGGGGTDTQYF.

V and J are TRBV6-4 and TRBJ2-7; possibly TRBD2 for D (6 bases). This CDR3 comprises 13 residues. The V end lost 6 bases, the J end lost 0 bases, and 9 bases lay between the germline ends. CDR1 and CDR2 from the germline V gene are MRHNA and SNTAGT. The CDR3 DNA follows: TGTGCCAGCAGGGGGGACTTCTCCTACGAGCAGTACTTC. Translated, it gives CASRGDFSYEQYF.

The genes are TRBV19 and TRBJ2-1; no definite D call. V lost 3 bases to trimming and J lost 8 bases, with 8 bases between them. The germline CDR1 and CDR2 sequences are LNHDA and SQIVND (reference sequence). There are 12 residues in the CDR3. Here the CDR3 DNA reads TGTGCCAGTAGTATTTACTTAGATGAGCAGTTCTTC. Protein: CASSIYLDEQFF.

The chain is built from TRBV9 and TRBJ2-5; 9 bases map to TRBD1. The CDR3 spans 16 residues. The germline gives CDR1 SGDLS, CDR2 YYNGEE. V trimming: 3 bases; J trimming: 4 bases; junction bases outside the gene matches: 10. The CDR3 is CASSDPVGTGSETQYF. Written as DNA, the CDR3 is TGTGCCAGCAGCGATCCGGTGGGGACAGGGTCAGAGACCCAGTACTTC.

The rearrangement links TRBV27 to TRBJ2-7; the match to TRBD1 covers 9 bases. There are 13 residues in the CDR3. The trim removed 7 bases at V and 12 bases at J, leaving 13 bases unmatched. Looked up from germline, CDR1 is MNHEY and CDR2 is SMNVEV (reference sequence). The CDR3 here is CASNSGTGRLRYF. The CDR3 DNA follows: TGTGCCAGCAACTCCGGGACAGGGAGGCTTCGGTACTTC.

The V gene is TRBV23-1, the J gene TRBJ1-4; D is unresolved. TRBV23-1 falls under the ORF class, with uncertain function. The V and J ends lost 11 bases and 0 bases respectively, with 13 bases between them. The CDR3 is 14 residues long. In DNA, the CDR3 is TGCGCCCGACCCCAGGCTGCAACTAATGAAAAACTGTTTTTT. Its protein is CARPQAATNEKLFF.

The chain links TRBV19 to TRBJ2-2; 7 bases map to TRBD1. V trimming: 3 bases; J trimming: 6 bases; junction bases outside the gene matches: 4. This CDR3 is built from 14 residues. The germline V gene has CDR1 LNHDA and CDR2 SQIVND (reference sequence). In DNA form, the CDR3 reads TGTGCCAGTAGTATCTTCGACAGGGCCGGGGAGCTGTTTTTT. Translated: CASSIFDRAGELFF.

This chain uses TRBV5-1 with TRBJ1-1; no reliable D call. Germline loops: CDR1 SGHRS, CDR2 YFSETQ. This CDR3 region has 14 residues. Trimming stripped 7 bases from V and 0 bases from J, with 13 bases between. CDR3: CASVSNPLNTEAFF. CDR3 DNA sequence: TGCGCCAGCGTTTCTAATCCGCTGAACACTGAAGCTTTCTTT.

The chain couples TRBV7-2 to TRBJ2-1; 9 bases fit TRBD2. The CDR3 is 19 amino acids. CDR1 is SGHTA, CDR2 FQGNSA, per germline. After removal of 5 bases from V and 3 bases from J, the junction contained 17 bases not matched to a gene. In nucleotides, the CDR3 is TGTGCCAGCAGCCGACCCGCGGGGGGGGCGGGTCAGGACTACAATGAGCAGTTCTTC. This encodes CASSRPAGGAGQDYNEQFF.

V gene TRBV6-1 combines with J gene TRBJ1-1; D is unresolved. V was shortened by 6 bases and J by 2 bases, with 13 bases between the two germline ends. This CDR3 has 14 residues. Germline CDR1 reads MNHNS; CDR2 reads SASEGT. Written as DNA, the CDR3 is TGTGCCAGCAGCCCCTTTTCATCTAACACTGAAGCTTTCTTT. Its translation is CASSPFSSNTEAFF.

The gene calls are TRBV7-4 and TRBJ1-3; D is unclear. Trimming left V 5 bases short and J 4 bases short, with 12 bases between. Germline V CDR1 and CDR2: SGHVT, SQSDAQ. The CDR3 totals 14 residues. The CDR3 region has the DNA TGTGCCAGCAGCGCTCGTGCCACAGGAAACACCATATATTTT. Translation gives CASSARATGNTIYF.

The chain carries TRBV19 and TRBJ2-1; D is perhaps TRBD1 or TRBD2 (5 bases each). This CDR3 has 15 amino acids. V lost 3 bases, J lost 5 bases, and 14 bases lay in between. CDR1 is LNHDA, CDR2 SQIVND, per germline (reference sequence). The CDR3: CASSITQRGHNEQFF. DNA of the CDR3: TGTGCCAGTAGTATTACACAACGGGGCCACAATGAGCAGTTCTTC.

The V gene is TRBV6-1, the J gene TRBJ2-2; weak D call: TRBD2 (6 bases). CDR1 and CDR2 (germline): MNHNS, SASEGT. V lost 3 bases, J lost 3 bases, and 14 bases lay in between. The CDR3 length is 16 residues. The CDR3 sequence is CASSETSPWDTGELFF. CDR3 DNA: TGTGCCAGCAGTGAGACTAGTCCTTGGGACACCGGGGAGCTGTTTTTT.

V usage is TRBV7-6 and J usage is TRBJ1-1; possible D gene TRBD1, 6 bases. The V end was cut by 1 base, the J end by 6 bases, with 15 bases between. This CDR3 has 15 amino acids. The germline CDR1 and CDR2 sequences are SGHVS and FNYEAQ. CDR3 sequence reads: CASSLGWGQGAEAFF. The CDR3 nucleotides read TGTGCCAGCAGCTTAGGGTGGGGACAAGGCGCTGAAGCTTTCTTT.

CDR3 loop: CATSRQRDSSNQPQHF. The CDR3 nucleotides read TGTGCCACCAGCAGGCAACGGGACAGTAGCAATCAGCCCCAGCATTTT. The chain carries TRBV15 and TRBJ1-5; 7 bases are a match to TRBD1. Germline-derived CDR1 and CDR2 are LNHNV and YYDKDF (reference sequence). The CDR3 sequence is 16 residues long. V gave up 3 bases and J gave up 0 bases; unmatched junction bases: 5.

This clone was counted once. The rearrangement links TRBV2 to TRBJ2-5; 9 nucleotides align to TRBD2. The germline V gene has CDR1 SNHLY and CDR2 FYNNEI. V was pared by 4 bases and J by 2 bases, with 5 bases of the junction left unmatched. The CDR3 length is 15 residues. The CDR3 nucleotides read TGTGCCAGCAGTGTAGCGGGAGATAGACAAGAGACCCAGTACTTC. Amino acid sequence: CASSVAGDRQETQYF.

The chain links TRBV19 to TRBJ2-7; 10 bases agree with TRBD2. CDR1 is LNHDA, CDR2 SQIVND, per germline (reference sequence). Losses at the gene ends were 6 bases for V and 0 bases for J; bases not matched to a gene: 5. The CDR3 is 15 amino acids. The CDR3 region is CASSGAGGLSYEQYF. The CDR3 DNA follows: TGTGCCAGTAGCGGAGCGGGAGGGCTCTCCTACGAGCAGTACTTC.

J is TRBJ2-1 and V is TRBV29-1; a weak D match, TRBD2 (5 bases). The CDR3 covers 14 residues. Trimming stripped 6 bases from V and 0 bases from J, with 12 bases between. Germline V gives CDR1 SQVTM, CDR2 ANQGSEA. Here the CDR3 reads CSVRTPDSYNEQFF. DNA for the CDR3: TGCAGCGTGAGGACTCCTGACTCCTACAATGAGCAGTTCTTC.

The J gene is TRBJ2-5, the V gene TRBV11-2; possible D gene TRBD2, 6 bases. The CDR3 runs 14 residues. Germline CDR1 is SGHAT and CDR2 is FQNNGV. Trimming stripped 1 base from V and 11 bases from J, with 17 bases between. CDR3 region: CASSLARYRDSQYF. The CDR3 coding sequence is TGTGCCAGCAGCTTAGCTCGATATCGGGACTCTCAGTACTTC.

The V gene is TRBV29-1, the J gene TRBJ2-1; D remains unclear. Trimming took 1 base from V and 0 from J, leaving 10 bases between them. This CDR3 is 15 amino acids long. Germline-derived CDR1 and CDR2 are SQVTM and ANQGSEA. The CDR3: CSVEVVASSYNEQFF. DNA of the CDR3: TGCAGCGTTGAAGTGGTGGCGAGCTCCTACAATGAGCAGTTCTTC.

This chain connects TRBV11-2 to TRBJ2-1, with 8 bases lining up with TRBD2. Germline CDR1 reads SGHAT; CDR2 reads FQNNGV. The CDR3 runs to 16 residues. V was clipped by 0 bases and J by 2 bases; unmatched bases: 3. The CDR3 region has the DNA TGTGCCAGCAGCTTAGAAGCGGGGGTTGCCTACAATGAGCAGTTCTTC. Translated, it gives CASSLEAGVAYNEQFF.

This clone was detected only once. The V gene is TRBV10-3, the J gene TRBJ1-1; D is undetermined. V was pared by 0 bases and J by 0 bases, with 8 bases between. Germline-derived CDR1 and CDR2 are ENHRY and SYGVKD. This CDR3 comprises 15 residues. The CDR3 DNA is TGTGCCATCAGTGAGTCGATGGAAGTGAACACTGAAGCTTTCTTT. Protein sequence: CAISESMEVNTEAFF.

In DNA, the CDR3 is TGTGCCAGCAGCGAGAGCGGGAGGGTCACAGATACGCAGTATTTT. This codes for CASSESGRVTDTQYF. This rearrangement joins TRBV9 to TRBJ2-3; TRBD2 matches 10 bases. This CDR3 contains 15 residues. CDR1 and CDR2 (germline): SGDLS, YYNGEE. J was trimmed by 2 bases and V by 3 bases; bases with no gene match: 3.